This TCR beta chain is from a study of T cell changes during pregnancy in multiple sclerosis. Profiled with immunoSEQ multiplex PCR; TCRdb holds only in-frame clones, not every one. This table has 85,000 to 130,000 clones, under 95% appearing once. The V gene end was trimmed by 4 bases and the J gene end by 6 bases; junction bases not matched to a gene: 13. CDR3 length equals 19 residues. Germline-derived CDR1 and CDR2 are KGHSH and LQKENI. The chain uses TRBV18 and TRBJ2-6; 12 positions agree with TRBD1. Sequenced here: peripheral blood, sampled before pregnancy. This clonotype was obtained from a female donor with multiple sclerosis, enrolled in a pregnancy study. The CDR3 spells CASSQRTGTGGVEANVLTF. The DNA of the CDR3 is TGTGCCAGCTCACAAAGGACCGGGACAGGGGGCGTTGAGGCCAACGTCCTGACTTTC.